These 15 T cell receptor beta chains were all obtained from the same sample, sequenced in a study of vaccination effects on CD4 cells after COVID-19 (dated 2022 in TCRdb). Their antigens remain unidentified. The ViraFEST assay stimulated PBMC with viral peptide pools and then used TCR sequencing to identify antigen-specific CD4+ T cell clonotypes by expansion. After 10 to 11 days of culture, CD4+ T cells were isolated with the EasySep CD4+ T cell isolation kit. The absence of prior SARS-CoV-2 infection in healthy vaccine recipients was confirmed by negative nucleocapsid antibodies before and after vaccination. Library generation was performed with the immunoSEQ multiplex PCR assay. As stored in TCRdb, this immuneACCESS dataset retains in-frame rearrangements with V and J assigned. A fraction of the clones does not appear; measured against another copy, unresolved V genes explain less than half of the discrepancy, and the remainder lacks a known reason. The sample table lists roughly 60,000 clones, around 68% of them with a count of one. The ten largest account for roughly 18% of the sample.

Sample: CD4+ T cells from PBMCs cultured with SARS-CoV-2 spike peptides, taken before COVID-19 vaccination. Interpreted using the paper, the cell subset or site label stands for: SARS-CoV-2 spike overlapping peptide pool stimulation. These receptor sequences come from a human donor who received a COVID-19 vaccine.

The chain joins TRBV30 to TRBJ2-3, with 9 bases aligning to TRBD1. CDR1 and CDR2 from the germline V gene are GTSNPN and SVGIG (reference sequence). The trim removed 2 bases at V and 5 bases at J, leaving 14 bases unmatched. The CDR3 runs to 17 residues. This CDR3 is CAWSFGDRVKTGDTQYF. The CDR3 bases are TGTGCCTGGAGTTTCGGGGACAGGGTGAAGACGGGAGATACGCAGTATTTT.

V gene TRBV27 combines with J gene TRBJ1-1, with D hard to call. Germline V lookup: CDR1 MNHEY, CDR2 SMNVEV (reference sequence). This CDR3 has 12 amino acids. Trimming took 6 bases from V and 0 from J, leaving 5 bases between them. The CDR3 sequence is CASRSVNTEAFF. In nucleotides, the CDR3 is TGTGCCAGCAGGTCCGTGAACACTGAAGCTTTCTTT.

The gene calls are TRBV6-5 and TRBJ1-6; 7 bases fit TRBD1. CDR3 length: 13 residues. The J segment lost 9 bases and the V segment lost 10 bases, leaving 9 bases of the junction unmatched. Germline V gives CDR1 MNHEY, CDR2 SVGAGI. The CDR3: CATQGQGGSPLHF. CDR3 DNA sequence: TGTGCCACCCAGGGGCAGGGGGGTTCACCCCTCCACTTT.

The chain carries TRBV7-9 and TRBJ2-1; D unclear. The CDR3 length is 12 residues. Germline loops: CDR1 SEHNR, CDR2 FQNEAQ (reference sequence). Trimming took off 0 bases at V and 7 bases at J, with 4 bases between the two ends. CDR3 DNA: TGTGCCAGCAGCTTAGCGCCGAATGAGCAGTTCTTC. This sequence encodes CASSLAPNEQFF.

The rearrangement uses TRBV15 and TRBJ2-3; unclear D gene. Trimming shortened V by 1 base and J by 4 bases, and 9 bases separated the two germline ends. The CDR3 has 14 amino acids. CDR1 is LNHNV and CDR2 is YYDKDF in the germline V gene (reference sequence). The CDR3 sequence is CATSRGGGSDTQYF. DNA of the CDR3: TGTGCCACCAGCAGAGGAGGTGGTTCAGATACGCAGTATTTT.

The chain has TRBV6-2 or TRBV6-3 and TRBJ1-4; 10 bases map to TRBD1. The CDR3 spans 16 residues. Trimming at V came to 6 bases and at J to 7 bases, leaving 11 bases not matched to a gene. The germline CDR1 and CDR2 sequences are MNHEY and SVGEGT. CDR3 loop: CASSTHTGQGIEKLFF. The CDR3 region has the DNA TGTGCCAGCAGCACGCACACGGGACAGGGGATTGAAAAACTGTTTTTT.

This chain joins TRBV20-1 and TRBJ2-1, with D unresolved. The CDR3 contains 11 residues. Trimming removed 6 bases at V and 4 bases at J, with 7 bases between. Germline values: CDR1 DFQATT, CDR2 SNEGSKA (reference sequence). CDR3 nucleotides: TGCAGTGCCAGCCCTTACAATGAGCAGTTCTTC. It specifies CSASPYNEQFF.

The rearrangement joins TRBV19 to TRBJ2-3, with TRBD2 identical over 8 bases. The CDR3 covers 17 residues. With V trimmed by 5 bases and J by 4 bases, 14 bases remained unmatched. Germline lookup yields CDR1 LNHDA and CDR2 SQIVND (reference sequence). The CDR3 loop reads CASSSTGRGVFADTQYF. CDR3 DNA: TGTGCCAGTAGTTCAACGGGGCGGGGGGTTTTTGCAGATACGCAGTATTTT.

The chain carries TRBV6-2 or TRBV6-3 and TRBJ2-3; TRBD1 is a possible D gene (6 bases). V was cut by 4 bases and J by 6 bases, with 8 bases left in between. Germline values: CDR1 MNHEY, CDR2 SVGEGT. The CDR3 runs to 12 residues. The CDR3 spells CASSSRGDTQYF. The CDR3 region has the DNA TGTGCCAGCAGTTCCAGGGGCGATACGCAGTATTTT.

This rearrangement joins TRBV30 to TRBJ1-5, with 11 bases identical to TRBD1. Germline CDR1 and CDR2: GTSNPN and SVGIG (reference sequence). Trimming at V came to 7 bases and at J to 5 bases, leaving 7 bases not matched to a gene. The CDR3 consists of 14 residues. The CDR3 region has the DNA TGTGCCTACGCGACGGGACAGGGGGATCAGCCCCAGCATTTT. Translation gives CAYATGQGDQPQHF.

This clone was counted only a few times. The chain has TRBV27 and TRBJ1-1, with D perhaps matching TRBD1 (6 bases). Germline CDR1 and CDR2: MNHEY and SMNVEV (reference sequence). Trimming removed 5 bases at V and 4 bases at J, with 17 bases between. The CDR3 covers 15 residues. This CDR3 reads CASSPLGGYGTEAFF. CDR3 coding DNA: TGTGCCAGCAGTCCCTTAGGGGGGTATGGCACTGAAGCTTTCTTT.

This rearrangement joins TRBV19 to TRBJ1-5; no clear D. The CDR3 runs to 17 residues. Germline assignment: CDR1 LNHDA and CDR2 SQIVND (reference sequence). V was trimmed by 3 bases and J by 7 bases, leaving 22 bases between them. The CDR3 reads CASSMFGLERVQQPQHF. CDR3 in DNA: TGTGCCAGTAGTATGTTCGGGTTAGAAAGGGTACAGCAGCCCCAGCATTTT.

Of note for this clone: A junction end diverges from the germline sequence, so it may reflect a read error. The J gene is TRBJ2-5, the V gene TRBV7-3; D is ambiguous. Germline V gives CDR1 SGHTA, CDR2 FQGTGA. The CDR3 runs 15 residues. In DNA form, the CDR3 reads TGTGCCAGCAGCTTAACCGTAGTCCCAAGAGAGGCCCAGTACTTC. This gives the protein CASSLTVVPREAQYF.

The V gene is TRBV18, the J gene TRBJ1-4, with 10 nucleotides matching TRBD1. This CDR3 comprises 12 residues. The germline V gene encodes CDR1 KGHSH and CDR2 LQKENI. V lost 2 bases to trimming and J lost 15 bases; unmatched junction nucleotides: 3. This CDR3 reads CASSPKGQGLFF. In DNA, the CDR3 is TGTGCCAGCTCACCAAAGGGACAGGGGTTGTTTTTT.

The V gene is TRBV4-1, the J gene TRBJ1-1; D unresolved. Germline V gene data show CDR1 as MGHRA and CDR2 as YSYEKL. The V end lost 0 bases, the J end lost 0 bases, and 14 bases lay between the germline ends. The CDR3 covers 17 residues. Written as DNA, the CDR3 is TGCGCCAGCAGCCAAGAGGGTACAGCACTTATGAACACTGAAGCTTTCTTT. This sequence encodes CASSQEGTALMNTEAFF.